The clone carrying this T cell receptor (beta chain) was observed at least ten times. The data belong to a study of identical twins. TCRdb used MiXCR to reprocess the 5' RACE reads, holding one entry per CDR3 protein. The data hold hundreds of thousands of distinct CDR3 sequences, with approximately 6% observed a single time. This CDR3 has 15 amino acids. Trimming took 6 bases from V and 2 from J; bases not matched to a gene: 7. The germline V gene encodes CDR1 SGHTA and CDR2 FQGTGA. The rearrangement links TRBV7-3 to TRBJ2-1; 7 nucleotides line up with TRBD1. What was sequenced was naive T cells sorted from blood. The TCR sequence derives from a young man in good health. The CDR3 DNA follows: TGTGCCAGCAGTGGTCGGACAGGACCCTACAATGAGCAGTTCTTC. Its protein product is CASSGRTGPYNEQFF.